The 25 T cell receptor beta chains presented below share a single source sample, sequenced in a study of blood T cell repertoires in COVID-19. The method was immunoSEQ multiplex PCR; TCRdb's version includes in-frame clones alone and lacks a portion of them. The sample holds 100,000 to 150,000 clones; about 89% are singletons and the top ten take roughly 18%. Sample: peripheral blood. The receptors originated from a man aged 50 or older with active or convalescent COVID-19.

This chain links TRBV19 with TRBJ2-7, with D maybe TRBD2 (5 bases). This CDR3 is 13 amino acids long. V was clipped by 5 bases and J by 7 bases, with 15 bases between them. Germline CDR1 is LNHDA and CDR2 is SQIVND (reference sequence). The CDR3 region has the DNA TGTGCCAGTAGTTTCCGGAGATCGGGGGAGCAGTACTTC. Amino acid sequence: CASSFRRSGEQYF.

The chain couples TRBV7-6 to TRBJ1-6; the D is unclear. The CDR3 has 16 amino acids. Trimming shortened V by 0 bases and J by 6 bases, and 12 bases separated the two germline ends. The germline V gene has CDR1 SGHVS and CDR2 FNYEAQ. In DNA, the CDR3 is TGTGCCAGCAGCTTAGCGCAGACGGGGAGTAATTCACCCCTCCACTTT. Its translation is CASSLAQTGSNSPLHF.

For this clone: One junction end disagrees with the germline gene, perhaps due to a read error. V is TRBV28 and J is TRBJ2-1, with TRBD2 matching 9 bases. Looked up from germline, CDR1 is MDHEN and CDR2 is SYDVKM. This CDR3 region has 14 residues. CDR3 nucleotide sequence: TGTGCCAGCAGTCCGTCCTTGCGGGAGGGCGAAAGGATCTTC. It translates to CASSPSLREGERIF.

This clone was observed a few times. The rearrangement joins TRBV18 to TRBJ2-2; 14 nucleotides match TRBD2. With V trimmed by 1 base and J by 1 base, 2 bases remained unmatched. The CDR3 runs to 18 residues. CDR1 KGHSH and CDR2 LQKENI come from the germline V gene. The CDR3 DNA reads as TGTGCCAGCTCACCACGGACTAGCGGGGGGCTGAACACCGGGGAGCTGTTTTTT. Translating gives CASSPRTSGGLNTGELFF.

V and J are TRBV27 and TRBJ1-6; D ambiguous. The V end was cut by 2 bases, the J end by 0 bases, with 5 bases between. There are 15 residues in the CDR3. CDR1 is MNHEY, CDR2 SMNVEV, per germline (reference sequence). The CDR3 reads CASSLGSSYNSPLHF. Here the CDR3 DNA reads TGTGCCAGCAGTTTAGGGAGCTCCTATAATTCACCCCTCCACTTT.

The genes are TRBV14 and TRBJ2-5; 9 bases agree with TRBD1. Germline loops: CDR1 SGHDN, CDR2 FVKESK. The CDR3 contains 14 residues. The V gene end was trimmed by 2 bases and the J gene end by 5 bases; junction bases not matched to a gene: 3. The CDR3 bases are TGTGCCAGCAGCCAATGGACAGGGGATGAGACCCAGTACTTC. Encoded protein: CASSQWTGDETQYF. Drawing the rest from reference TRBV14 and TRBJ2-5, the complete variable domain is EAGVTQFPSHSVIEKGQTVTLRCDPISGHDNLYWYRRVMGKEIKFLLHFVKESKQDESGMPNNRFLAERTGGTYSTLKVQPAELEDSGVYFCASSQWTGDETQYFGPGTRLLVL.

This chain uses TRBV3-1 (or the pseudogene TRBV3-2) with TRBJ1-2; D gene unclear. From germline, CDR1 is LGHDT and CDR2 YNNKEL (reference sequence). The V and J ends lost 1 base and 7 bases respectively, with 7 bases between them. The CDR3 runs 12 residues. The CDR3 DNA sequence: TGTGCCAGCAGCCAAGCGCTCGGTGGCTACACCTTC. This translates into CASSQALGGYTF.

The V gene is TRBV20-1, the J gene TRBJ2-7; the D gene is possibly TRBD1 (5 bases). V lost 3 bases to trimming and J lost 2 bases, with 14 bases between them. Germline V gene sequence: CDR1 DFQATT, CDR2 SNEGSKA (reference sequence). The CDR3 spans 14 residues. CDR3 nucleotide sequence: TGCAGTGCTAGTAGGGGAACAGGACCCTACGAGCAGTACTTC. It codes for CSASRGTGPYEQYF.

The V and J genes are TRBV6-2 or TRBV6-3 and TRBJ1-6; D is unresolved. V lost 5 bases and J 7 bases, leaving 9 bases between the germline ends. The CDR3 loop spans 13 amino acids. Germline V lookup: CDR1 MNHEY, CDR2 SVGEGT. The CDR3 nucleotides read TGTGCCAGCAGTCCGCTTAGAAATTCACCCCTCCACTTT. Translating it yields CASSPLRNSPLHF.

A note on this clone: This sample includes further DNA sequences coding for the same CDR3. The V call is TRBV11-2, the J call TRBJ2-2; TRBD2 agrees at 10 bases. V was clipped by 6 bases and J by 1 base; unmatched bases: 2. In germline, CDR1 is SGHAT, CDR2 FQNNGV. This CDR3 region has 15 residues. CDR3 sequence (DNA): TGTGCCAGCAGTCGACTAGCGGGGAACACCGGGGAGCTGTTTTTT. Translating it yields CASSRLAGNTGELFF.

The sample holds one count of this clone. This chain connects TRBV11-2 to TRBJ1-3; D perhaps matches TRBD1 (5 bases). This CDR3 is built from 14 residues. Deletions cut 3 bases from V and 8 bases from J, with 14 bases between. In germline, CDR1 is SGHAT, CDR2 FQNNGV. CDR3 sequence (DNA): TGTGCCAGCAGCTTTGGAAGGGGTTTTGACACCATATATTTT. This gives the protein CASSFGRGFDTIYF.

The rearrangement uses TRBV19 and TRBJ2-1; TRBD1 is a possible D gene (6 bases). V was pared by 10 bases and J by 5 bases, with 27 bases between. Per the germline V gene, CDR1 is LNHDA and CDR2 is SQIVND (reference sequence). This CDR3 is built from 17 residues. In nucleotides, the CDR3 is TGTGCCACCCAAACCCCTCTTAACAGGGTAGGGAACAATGAGCAGTTCTTC. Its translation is CATQTPLNRVGNNEQFF.

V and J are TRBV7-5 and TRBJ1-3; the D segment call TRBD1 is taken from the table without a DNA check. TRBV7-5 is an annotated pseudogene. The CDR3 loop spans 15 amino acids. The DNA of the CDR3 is TGTGCCAGAAGCTTAGCCGCCGGGACAGGAGACACCATATATTTT. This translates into CARSLAAGTGDTIYF.

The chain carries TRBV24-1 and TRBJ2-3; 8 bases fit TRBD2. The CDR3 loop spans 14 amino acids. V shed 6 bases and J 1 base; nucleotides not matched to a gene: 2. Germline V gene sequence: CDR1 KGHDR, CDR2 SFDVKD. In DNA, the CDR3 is TGTGCCACCAGTTTTAGCGGGGGCACAGATACGCAGTATTTT. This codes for CATSFSGGTDTQYF.

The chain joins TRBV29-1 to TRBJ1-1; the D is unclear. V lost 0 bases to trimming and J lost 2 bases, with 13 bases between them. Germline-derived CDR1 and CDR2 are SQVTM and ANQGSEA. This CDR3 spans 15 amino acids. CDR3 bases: TGCAGCGTTGAAGATCACCCGGAGTATAACACTGAAGCTTTCTTT. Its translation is CSVEDHPEYNTEAFF.

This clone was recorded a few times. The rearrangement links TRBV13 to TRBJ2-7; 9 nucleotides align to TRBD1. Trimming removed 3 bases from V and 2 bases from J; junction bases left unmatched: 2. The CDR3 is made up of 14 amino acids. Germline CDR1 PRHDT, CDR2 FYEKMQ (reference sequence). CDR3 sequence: CASSLGQGAYEQYF. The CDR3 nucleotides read TGTGCCAGCAGCTTGGGACAGGGTGCCTACGAGCAGTACTTC.

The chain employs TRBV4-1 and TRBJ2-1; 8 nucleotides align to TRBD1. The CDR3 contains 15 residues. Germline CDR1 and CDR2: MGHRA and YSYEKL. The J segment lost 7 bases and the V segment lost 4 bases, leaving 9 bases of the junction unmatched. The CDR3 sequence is CASSLMDRAGNEQFF. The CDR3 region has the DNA TGCGCCAGCAGCCTCATGGACAGGGCGGGTAATGAGCAGTTCTTC.

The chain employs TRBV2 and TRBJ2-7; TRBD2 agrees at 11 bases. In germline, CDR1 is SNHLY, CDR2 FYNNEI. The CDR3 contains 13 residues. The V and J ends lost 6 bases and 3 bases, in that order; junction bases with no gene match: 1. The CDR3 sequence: CASSGLAGYEQYF. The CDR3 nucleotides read TGTGCCAGCAGCGGACTAGCGGGCTACGAGCAGTACTTC.

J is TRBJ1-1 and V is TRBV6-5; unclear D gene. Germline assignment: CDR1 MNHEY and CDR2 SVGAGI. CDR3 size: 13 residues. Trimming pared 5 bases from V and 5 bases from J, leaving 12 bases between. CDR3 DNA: TGTGCCAGCAGTACAGCCGGCAGAACTGAAGCTTTCTTT. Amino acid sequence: CASSTAGRTEAFF.

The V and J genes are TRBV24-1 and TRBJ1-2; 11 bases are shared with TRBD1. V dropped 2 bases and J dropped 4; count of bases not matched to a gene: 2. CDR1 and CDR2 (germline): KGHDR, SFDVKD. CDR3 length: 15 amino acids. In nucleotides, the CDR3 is TGTGCCACCAGTGATTGGACAGGGGGCTCCTATGGCTACACCTTC. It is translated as CATSDWTGGSYGYTF.

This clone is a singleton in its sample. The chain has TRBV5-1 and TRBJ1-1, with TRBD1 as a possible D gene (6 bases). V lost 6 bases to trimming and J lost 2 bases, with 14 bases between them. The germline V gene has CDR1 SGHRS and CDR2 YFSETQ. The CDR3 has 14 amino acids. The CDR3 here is CASTERGANTEAFF. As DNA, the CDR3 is TGCGCCAGCACCGAACGGGGGGCTAACACTGAAGCTTTCTTT.

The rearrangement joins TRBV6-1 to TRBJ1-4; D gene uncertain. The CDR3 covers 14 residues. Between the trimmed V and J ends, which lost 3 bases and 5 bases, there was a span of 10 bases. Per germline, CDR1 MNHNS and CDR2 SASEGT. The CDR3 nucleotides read TGTGCCAGCAGTGACCGCGCGGGGAATGAAAAACTGTTTTTT. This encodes CASSDRAGNEKLFF.

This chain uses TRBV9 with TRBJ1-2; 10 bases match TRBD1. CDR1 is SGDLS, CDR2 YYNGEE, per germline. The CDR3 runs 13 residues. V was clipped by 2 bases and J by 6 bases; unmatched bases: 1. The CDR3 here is CASSVGTGDGYTF. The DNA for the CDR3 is TGTGCCAGCAGCGTTGGGACAGGGGATGGCTACACCTTC. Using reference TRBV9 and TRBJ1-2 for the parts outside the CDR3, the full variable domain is DSGVTQTPKHLITATGQRVTLRCSPRSGDLSVYWYQQSLDQGLQFLIQYYNGEERAKGNILERFSAQQFPDLHSELNLSSLELGDSALYFCASSVGTGDGYTFGSGTRLTVV.

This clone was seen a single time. CDR3 DNA: TGTGCCAGCAGCTTATCGTCCAGCTACGAGCAGTACTTC. It translates to CASSLSSSYEQYF. This rearrangement joins TRBV11-2 to TRBJ2-7; D ambiguous. There are 13 residues in the CDR3. Trimming cost V 2 bases and J 3 bases, with 8 bases left between them. Germline-derived CDR1 and CDR2 are SGHAT and FQNNGV.

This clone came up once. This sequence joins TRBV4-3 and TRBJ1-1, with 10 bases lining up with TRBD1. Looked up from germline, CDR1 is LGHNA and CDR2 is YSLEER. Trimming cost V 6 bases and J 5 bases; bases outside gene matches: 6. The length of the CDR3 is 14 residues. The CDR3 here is CASRGQGRETEAFF. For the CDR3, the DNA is TGCGCCAGCAGGGGACAGGGGAGGGAGACTGAAGCTTTCTTT.